Detailed here is one TCR beta chain. Its antigen is undetermined. V was pared by 4 bases and J by 8 bases, with 9 bases of the junction left unmatched. This CDR3 is 16 amino acids long. CDR1 and CDR2 (germline): SGHDT, YYEEEE. The data belong to a study of T cell repertoires in cytomegalovirus infection. Study-wide context: Public TCR beta signatures marked donors with CMV infection and the matching HLA. Findings and limits, study-wide: Cumulative frequency (of public TCR beta family members) identified carriers of CMV plus the relevant HLA. The ex vivo response was dominated by HLA-C-restricted CMV-specific TCR beta clonotypes.

TCRdb itself ran the reads through MiXCR, one entry per CDR3 protein. The repertoire consists of approximately 590,000 distinct CDR3 sequences, with just under 40% occurring once and the leading ten covering 48%. The sequencing used cultured PBMCs, collected from culture after CMV antigen stimulation. This sequence was found in a human donor in good health (CMV status not recorded). Some clones in this sample may be carry-over from other donors' samples. The chain combines TRBV5-6 with TRBJ2-1, with 13 bases matching TRBD2. The CDR3 reads CASSRTSGSAGDEQFF. CDR3 nucleotides: TGTGCCAGCAGCAGGACTAGCGGGAGTGCGGGTGATGAGCAGTTCTTC. Combining the CDR3 with reference TRBV5-6 and TRBJ2-1 gives the whole variable domain DAGVTQSPTHLIKTRGQQVTLRCSPKSGHDTVSWYQQALGQGPQFIFQYYEEEERQRGNFPDRFSGHQFPNYSSELNVNALLLGDSALYLCASSRTSGSAGDEQFFGPGTRLTVL.